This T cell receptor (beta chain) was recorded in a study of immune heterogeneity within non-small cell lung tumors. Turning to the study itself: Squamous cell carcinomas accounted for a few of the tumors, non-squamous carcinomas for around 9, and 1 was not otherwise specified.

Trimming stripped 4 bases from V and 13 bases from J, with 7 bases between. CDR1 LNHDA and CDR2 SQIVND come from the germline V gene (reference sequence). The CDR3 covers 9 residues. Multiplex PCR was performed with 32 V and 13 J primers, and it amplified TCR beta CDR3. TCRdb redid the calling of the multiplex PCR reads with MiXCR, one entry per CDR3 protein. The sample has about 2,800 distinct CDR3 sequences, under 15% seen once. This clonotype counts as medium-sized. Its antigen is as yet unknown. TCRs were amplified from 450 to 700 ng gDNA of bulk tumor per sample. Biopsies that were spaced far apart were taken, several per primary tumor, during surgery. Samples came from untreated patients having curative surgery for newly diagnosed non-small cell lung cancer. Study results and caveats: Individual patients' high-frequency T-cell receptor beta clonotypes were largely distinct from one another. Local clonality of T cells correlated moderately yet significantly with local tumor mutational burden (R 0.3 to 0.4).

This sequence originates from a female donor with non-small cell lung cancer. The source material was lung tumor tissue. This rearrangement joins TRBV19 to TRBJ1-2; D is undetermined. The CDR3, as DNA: TGTGCCAGTAGTAGTAAGGGCACCTTC. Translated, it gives CASSSKGTF.